This is a list of T cell receptor beta chains from one sample in a study of blood T cell repertoires in COVID-19. Here immunoSEQ multiplex PCR was the method, and the copy in TCRdb shows in-frame clones only, minus some. Altogether a few hundred thousand clones are present, more than 70% being singletons, with the ten largest covering about a sixth. Material: peripheral blood. The receptor set was obtained from a man aged 45-65 years with COVID-19, enrolled during active disease. Each CDR3 is given with its conserved first and last residue. A D gene is named only where the DNA matches it firmly. Size is stated for part of the rows, as once, few or many counts, or as a class when the clone is expanded.

j_call v_call clone_size d_call cdr3_aa cdr3_nt
TRBJ1-2 TRBV6-5 . . CASRWDTSPYGYTF TGTGCCAGCAGATGGGACACCTCGCCCTATGGCTACACCTTC
TRBJ2-7 TRBV27 . . CASSPLLGSYEQYF TGTGCCAGCAGTCCTTTACTAGGGTCCTACGAGCAGTACTTC
TRBJ2-7 TRBV6-1 . TRBD2 CASSEDPLWAGVPYEQYF TGTGCCAGCAGTGAAGACCCCCTCTGGGCGGGAGTACCCTACGAGCAGTACTTC
TRBJ1-5 TRBV28 . . CASSQRGGGNQPQHF TGTGCCAGCAGCCAACGGGGCGGGGGTAATCAGCCCCAGCATTTT
TRBJ2-7 TRBV3-1/TRBV3-2 once . CASSQVGKVYKQYF TGTGCCAGCAGCCAAGTCGGGAAGGTCTACAAGCAGTACTTC
TRBJ2-5 TRBV7-3 . TRBD2 CASSLSGREGETQYF TGTGCCAGCAGCTTATCTGGGCGGGAGGGGGAGACCCAGTACTTC
TRBJ1-3 TRBV24-1 . . CATSVSFSIPVVSGNTIYF TGTGCCACCAGTGTATCCTTTTCTATTCCGGTTGTCTCTGGAAACACCATATATTTT
TRBJ1-1 TRBV28 . TRBD1 CASSLDRSLSMNTEAFF TGTGCCAGCAGCCTGGACAGGTCCTTGTCAATGAACACTGAAGCTTTCTTT
TRBJ2-1 TRBV4-1 . . CASSQEGPRGNEQFF TGCGCCAGCAGCCAAGAGGGCCCACGGGGCAATGAGCAGTTCTTC
TRBJ2-2 TRBV7-2 . TRBD1 CASSLRGGLDPGELFF TGTGCCAGCAGCTTAAGAGGGGGCTTGGATCCCGGGGAGCTGTTTTTT
TRBJ1-1 TRBV12-3/TRBV12-4 . . CASSKTPSEAFF TGTGCCAGCAGTAAGACACCGAGTGAAGCTTTCTTT
TRBJ1-5 TRBV2 . TRBD1 CASSERTGHQPQHF TGTGCCAGCAGTGAAAGGACAGGGCATCAGCCCCAGCATTTT
TRBJ1-3 TRBV7-8 . . CASSRGLPLSGNTIYF TGTGCCAGCAGCCGAGGACTGCCTCTCTCTGGAAACACCATATATTTT
TRBJ1-4 TRBV18 . . CASSRYQPGQVGEKLFF TGTGCCAGCTCACGTTACCAACCGGGACAAGTGGGTGAAAAACTGTTTTTT
TRBJ1-1 TRBV7-6 . . CASSLGAGSGNTEAFF TGTGCCAGCAGCTTAGGTGCGGGGTCCGGGAACACTGAAGCTTTCTTT
TRBJ1-1 TRBV10-2 . TRBD1 CASSEWTGLGGTEAFF TGCGCCAGCAGTGAGTGGACAGGGCTTGGGGGCACTGAAGCTTTCTTT
TRBJ2-7 TRBV6-5 . TRBD2 CASSYLTSGSFREQYF TGTGCCAGCAGTTACTTGACTAGCGGGAGTTTTAGAGAGCAGTACTTC
TRBJ2-7 TRBV5-6 . TRBD2 CASTLLAGTYEQYF TGTGCCAGCACCCTACTAGCGGGTACCTACGAGCAGTACTTC
TRBJ2-5 TRBV7-9 . TRBD2 CASSSSGGETQYF TGTGCCAGCAGTTCTAGCGGGGGAGAGACCCAGTACTTC
TRBJ2-3 TRBV7-3 once . CASSLGRSWSTDTQYF TGTGCCAGCAGCTTAGGCAGGTCCTGGAGCACAGATACGCAGTATTTT
TRBJ2-1 TRBV5-4 . TRBD2 CASSSMTSGYNEQFF TGTGCCAGCAGCTCAATGACTAGCGGGTACAATGAGCAGTTCTTC
TRBJ2-7 TRBV28 . TRBD1 CASAGTGGHEQYF TGTGCCAGCGCCGGGACAGGGGGCCACGAGCAGTACTTC
TRBJ2-7 TRBV6-2/TRBV6-3 . . CASSYHPREQYF TGTGCCAGCAGTTACCACCCTAGGGAGCAGTACTTC
TRBJ2-1 TRBV5-6 . TRBD2 CASSLRLAGGTLYNEQFF TGTGCCAGCAGCTTGCGGCTAGCGGGGGGGACCCTCTACAATGAGCAGTTCTTC
TRBJ1-5 TRBV6-5 . . CASSSRRYSNQPQHF TGTGCCAGCAGTTCGCGGCGATATAGCAATCAGCCCCAGCATTTT
TRBJ1-6 TRBV18 . . CASSPRTSSSYNSPLHF TGTGCCAGCTCACCACGGACATCGAGCTCCTATAATTCACCCCTCCACTTT
TRBJ2-5 TRBV4-3 . TRBD1 CASSQDQDRGWETQYF TGCGCCAGCAGCCAAGATCAGGACAGGGGTTGGGAGACCCAGTACTTC
TRBJ1-5 TRBV12-3/TRBV12-4 . TRBD1 CASSLTGGQPQHF TGTGCCAGCAGTTTAACAGGGGGTCAGCCCCAGCATTTT
TRBJ2-2 TRBV7-9 . TRBD1 CASSSGTGADRELFF TGTGCCAGCAGCTCCGGGACAGGGGCGGATCGGGAGCTGTTTTTT
TRBJ2-1 TRBV2 . TRBD2 CASKITGTSDYNEQFF TGTGCCAGCAAAATTACCGGGACTAGCGACTACAATGAGCAGTTCTTC
TRBJ2-7 TRBV29-1 few . CSVVTVISYEQYF TGCAGCGTTGTCACAGTCATCTCCTACGAGCAGTACTTC
TRBJ2-2 TRBV7-9 . TRBD2 CASSPGLAGSTGELFF TGTGCCAGCAGCCCAGGACTAGCGGGTAGCACCGGGGAGCTGTTTTTT
TRBJ2-1 TRBV2 . . CASSEYREYNEQFF TGTGCCAGCAGTGAGTACAGGGAATACAATGAGCAGTTCTTC
TRBJ2-2 TRBV7-3 . TRBD1 CASSQTGGSNTGELFF TGTGCCAGCAGCCAAACAGGGGGATCGAACACCGGGGAGCTGTTTTTT
TRBJ2-7 TRBV5-6 . . CASSLAGAGADYEQYF TGTGCCAGCAGCTTGGCAGGGGCGGGGGCCGACTACGAGCAGTACTTC
TRBJ2-5 TRBV2 . . CASSLGLGLQETQYF TGTGCCAGCAGTTTAGGACTCGGCCTTCAAGAGACCCAGTACTTC
TRBJ1-2 TRBV7-8 . . CASSLVSVDTSYGYTF TGTGCCAGCAGCTTAGTCTCGGTCGACACCTCGTATGGCTACACCTTC
TRBJ1-4 TRBV18 . . CASSPQPGTLRGGEKLFF TGTGCCAGCTCACCCCAACCCGGGACCCTCAGGGGTGGTGAAAAACTGTTTTTT
TRBJ2-1 TRBV7-6 . TRBD2 CASSSRAGGSPNEQFF TGTGCCAGCAGCTCCCGAGCGGGAGGGTCCCCCAATGAGCAGTTCTTC
TRBJ2-7 TRBV7-2 . TRBD2 CASSLAGGSYEQYF TGTGCCAGCAGCCTAGCGGGAGGTTCCTACGAGCAGTACTTC
TRBJ2-2 TRBV18 few TRBD2 CASSPTSGTGELFF TGTGCCAGCTCACCGACTAGCGGGACCGGGGAGCTGTTTTTT
TRBJ2-3 TRBV7-3 . TRBD2 CARSLGLAGGGDTQYF TGTGCCCGCAGCCTGGGACTAGCGGGGGGAGGGGATACGCAGTATTTT
TRBJ2-2 TRBV11-3 once . CASSSSSVTGELFF TGTGCCAGCAGCTCCTCGTCGGTCACCGGGGAGCTGTTTTTT
TRBJ2-1 TRBV2 . TRBD2 CASSETSGRNEQFF TGTGCCAGCTCGGAGACTAGCGGGAGGAATGAGCAGTTCTTC
TRBJ2-3 TRBV29-1 . TRBD2 CSVDSGSSGTDTQYF TGCAGCGTAGATAGCGGGAGTTCGGGCACAGATACGCAGTATTTT
TRBJ1-5 TRBV27 few . CASSTSSNQPQHF TGTGCCAGCAGTACCAGTAGCAATCAGCCCCAGCATTTT
TRBJ1-4 TRBV19 once TRBD1 CASRRGQDANEKLFF TGTGCCAGTAGGCGAGGACAGGACGCTAATGAAAAACTGTTTTTT
TRBJ2-2 TRBV7-9 few . CASSLGWQGPNTGELFF TGTGCCAGCAGCTTAGGATGGCAGGGCCCGAACACCGGGGAGCTGTTTTTT
TRBJ1-3 TRBV5-4 few . CASSRGVGNTIYF TGTGCCAGCAGCCGGGGGGTTGGAAACACCATATATTTT